This T cell receptor beta chain came from a study of T cell responses to AZD1222 COVID-19 vaccine. TCRdb keeps only in-frame clones here, not all; method: immunoSEQ multiplex PCR. Here the sample spans 110,000 or so clones, roughly 88% being singletons. The germline V gene has CDR1 MNHEY and CDR2 SVGEGT. V lost 0 bases and J lost 3; bases outside the gene matches: 6. The CDR3 sequence is 16 residues long. Whole-study results and caveats: Sampling captured repertoires only after the peak T cell response.

This clone was seen only once. What it binds is not known. The chain uses TRBV6-2 or TRBV6-3 and TRBJ2-7; 9 bases match TRBD1. The clonotype originates from an adult who received the AZD1222 COVID-19 vaccine. The sample here was peripheral blood, taken 28 days after the second AZD1222 dose. The CDR3 is CASSYSRDREHYEQYF. The CDR3 bases are TGTGCCAGCAGTTACTCTAGGGACAGGGAGCACTACGAGCAGTACTTC.